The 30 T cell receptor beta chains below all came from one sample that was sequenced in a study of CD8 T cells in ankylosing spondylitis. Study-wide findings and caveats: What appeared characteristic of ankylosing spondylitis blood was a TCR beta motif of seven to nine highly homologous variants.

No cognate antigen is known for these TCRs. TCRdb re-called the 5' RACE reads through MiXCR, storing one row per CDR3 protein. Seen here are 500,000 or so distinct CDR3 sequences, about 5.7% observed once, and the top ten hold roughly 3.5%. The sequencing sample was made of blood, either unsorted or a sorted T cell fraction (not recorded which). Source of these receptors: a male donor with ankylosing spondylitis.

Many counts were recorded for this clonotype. CDR3 coding DNA: TGTGCCAGCAGCCAGCTAGCGGGGGTCTACAATGAGCAGTTCTTC. Translation: CASSQLAGVYNEQFF. J is TRBJ2-1 and V is TRBV7-2; 10 bases match TRBD2. The CDR3 is 15 amino acids. The junction had 4 bases not matched to a gene; V was cut back by 5 bases and J by 3 bases. Germline loops: CDR1 SGHTA, CDR2 FQGNSA.

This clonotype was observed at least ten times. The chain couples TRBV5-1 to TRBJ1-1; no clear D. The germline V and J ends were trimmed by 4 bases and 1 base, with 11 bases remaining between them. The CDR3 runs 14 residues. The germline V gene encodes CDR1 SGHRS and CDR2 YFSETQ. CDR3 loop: CASSLGWGNTEAFF. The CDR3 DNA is TGCGCCAGCAGCCTAGGATGGGGGAACACTGAAGCTTTCTTT.

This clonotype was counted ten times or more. The CDR3 is CSARDGRKPPEQYF. CDR3 bases: TGCAGTGCTAGAGATGGTCGAAAGCCCCCCGAGCAGTACTTC. This chain links TRBV20-1 with TRBJ2-7; unclear D gene. Trimming removed 0 bases from V and 6 bases from J, with 15 bases in between. CDR1 DFQATT and CDR2 SNEGSKA come from the germline V gene (reference sequence). This CDR3 is 14 amino acids long.

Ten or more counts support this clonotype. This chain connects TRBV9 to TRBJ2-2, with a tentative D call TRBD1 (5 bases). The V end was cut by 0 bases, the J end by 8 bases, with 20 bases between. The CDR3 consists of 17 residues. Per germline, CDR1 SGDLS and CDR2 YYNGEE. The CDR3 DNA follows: TGTGCCAGCAGCGTAGAATCAGGACATCTCGGTACTGGGGAGCTGTTTTTT. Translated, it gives CASSVESGHLGTGELFF.

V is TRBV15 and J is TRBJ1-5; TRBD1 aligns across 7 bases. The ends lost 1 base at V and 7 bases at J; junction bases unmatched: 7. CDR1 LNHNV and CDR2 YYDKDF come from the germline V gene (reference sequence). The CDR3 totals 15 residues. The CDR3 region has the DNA TGTGCCACCAGCAGAGCCAGGGGGTCAGGGCAGCCCCAGCATTTT. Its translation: CATSRARGSGQPQHF.

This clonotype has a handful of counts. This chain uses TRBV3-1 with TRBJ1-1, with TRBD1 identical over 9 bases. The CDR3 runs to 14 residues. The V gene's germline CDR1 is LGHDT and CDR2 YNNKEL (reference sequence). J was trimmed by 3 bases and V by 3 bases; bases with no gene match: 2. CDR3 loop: CASSHGDRDTEAFF. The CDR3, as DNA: TGTGCCAGCAGCCATGGGGACAGGGACACTGAAGCTTTCTTT.

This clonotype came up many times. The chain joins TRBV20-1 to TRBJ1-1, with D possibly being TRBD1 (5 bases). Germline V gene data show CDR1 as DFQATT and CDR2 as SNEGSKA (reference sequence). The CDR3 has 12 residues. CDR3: CFGAAFGTEAFF. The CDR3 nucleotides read TGCTTCGGGGCAGCCTTTGGAACTGAAGCTTTCTTT.

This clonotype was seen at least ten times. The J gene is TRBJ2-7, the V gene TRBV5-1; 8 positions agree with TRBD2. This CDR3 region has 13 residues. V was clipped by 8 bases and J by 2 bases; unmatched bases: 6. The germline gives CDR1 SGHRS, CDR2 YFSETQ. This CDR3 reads CASSAGEAYEQYF. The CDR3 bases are TGCGCCAGTTCAGCGGGAGAAGCCTACGAGCAGTACTTC.

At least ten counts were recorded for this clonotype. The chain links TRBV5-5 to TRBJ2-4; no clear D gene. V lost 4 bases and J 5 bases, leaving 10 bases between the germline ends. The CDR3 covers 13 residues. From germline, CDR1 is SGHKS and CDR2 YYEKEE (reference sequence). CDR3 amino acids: CASSGVWENIQYF. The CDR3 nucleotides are TGTGCCAGCAGCGGGGTCTGGGAAAACATTCAGTACTTC.

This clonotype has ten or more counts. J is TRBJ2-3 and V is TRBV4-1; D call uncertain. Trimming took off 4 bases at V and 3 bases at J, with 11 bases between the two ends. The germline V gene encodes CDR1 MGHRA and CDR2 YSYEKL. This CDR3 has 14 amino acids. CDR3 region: CASSRLHGTDTQYF. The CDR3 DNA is TGCGCCAGCAGCCGCCTCCACGGGACAGATACGCAGTATTTT.

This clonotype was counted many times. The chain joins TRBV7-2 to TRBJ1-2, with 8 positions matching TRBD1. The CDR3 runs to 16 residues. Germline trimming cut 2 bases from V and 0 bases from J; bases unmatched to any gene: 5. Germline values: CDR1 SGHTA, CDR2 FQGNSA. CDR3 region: CASSLSGQGANYGYTF. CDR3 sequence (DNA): TGTGCCAGCAGCTTATCAGGACAGGGAGCTAACTATGGCTACACCTTC.

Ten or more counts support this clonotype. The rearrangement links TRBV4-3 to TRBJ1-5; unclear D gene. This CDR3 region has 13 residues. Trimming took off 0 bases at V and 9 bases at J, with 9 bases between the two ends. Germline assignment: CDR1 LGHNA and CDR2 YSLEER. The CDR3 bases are TGCGCCAGCAGCCAAGAGGTTAGCACGCCCCAGCATTTT. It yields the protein CASSQEVSTPQHF.

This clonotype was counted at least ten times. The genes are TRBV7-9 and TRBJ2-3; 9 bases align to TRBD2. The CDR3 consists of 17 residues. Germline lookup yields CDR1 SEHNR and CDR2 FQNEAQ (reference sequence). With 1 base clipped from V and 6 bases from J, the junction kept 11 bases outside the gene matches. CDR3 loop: CASSLVHGSGGADTQYF. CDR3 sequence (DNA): TGTGCCAGCAGCTTAGTTCACGGTAGCGGGGGTGCGGATACGCAGTATTTT.

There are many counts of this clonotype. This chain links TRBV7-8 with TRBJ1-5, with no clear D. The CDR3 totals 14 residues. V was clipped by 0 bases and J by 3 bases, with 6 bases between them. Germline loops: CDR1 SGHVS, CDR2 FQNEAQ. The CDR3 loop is CASSLAGFNQPQHF. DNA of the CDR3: TGTGCCAGCAGCTTAGCGGGGTTCAATCAGCCCCAGCATTTT.

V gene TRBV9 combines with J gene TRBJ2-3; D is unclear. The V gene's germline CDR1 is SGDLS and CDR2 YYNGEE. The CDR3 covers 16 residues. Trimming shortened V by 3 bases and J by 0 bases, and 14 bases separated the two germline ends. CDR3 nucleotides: TGTGCCAGCAGCGATTTAGTGGTGACTAGCACAGATACGCAGTATTTT. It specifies CASSDLVVTSTDTQYF.

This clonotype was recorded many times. The CDR3, as DNA: TGTGCCAGCAGCCCAGTCGACAGGGAGCGCCAGCCCCAGCATTTT. It encodes CASSPVDRERQPQHF. V usage is TRBV12-3 or TRBV12-4 and J usage is TRBJ1-5, with 7 bases matching TRBD1. The CDR3 is 15 amino acids. Germline trimming cut 6 bases from V and 7 bases from J; bases unmatched to any gene: 12.

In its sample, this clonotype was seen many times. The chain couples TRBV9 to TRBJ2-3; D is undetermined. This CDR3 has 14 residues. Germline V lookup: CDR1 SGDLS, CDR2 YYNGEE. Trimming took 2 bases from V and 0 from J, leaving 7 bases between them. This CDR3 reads CASSVKPSTDTQYF. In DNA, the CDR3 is TGTGCCAGCAGCGTTAAGCCTAGCACAGATACGCAGTATTTT.

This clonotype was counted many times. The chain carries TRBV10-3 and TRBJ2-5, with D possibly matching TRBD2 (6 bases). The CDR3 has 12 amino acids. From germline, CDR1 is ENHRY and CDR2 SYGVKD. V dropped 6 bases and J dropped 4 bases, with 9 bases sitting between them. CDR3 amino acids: CAIRQGGETQYF. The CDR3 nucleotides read TGTGCCATCAGGCAGGGAGGAGAGACCCAGTACTTC.

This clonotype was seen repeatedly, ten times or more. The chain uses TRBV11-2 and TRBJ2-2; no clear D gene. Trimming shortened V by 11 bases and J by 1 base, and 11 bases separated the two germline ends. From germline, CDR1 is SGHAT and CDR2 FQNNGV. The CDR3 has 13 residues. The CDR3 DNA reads TGTGCCTTCCCAGTCGGGAACACCGGGGAGCTGTTTTTT. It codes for CAFPVGNTGELFF. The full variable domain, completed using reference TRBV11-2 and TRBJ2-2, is EAGVAQSPRYKIIEKRQSVAFWCNPISGHATLYWYQQILGQGPKLLIQFQNNGVVDDSQLPKDRFSAERLKGVDSTLKIQPAKLEDSAVYLCAFPVGNTGELFFGEGSRLTVL.

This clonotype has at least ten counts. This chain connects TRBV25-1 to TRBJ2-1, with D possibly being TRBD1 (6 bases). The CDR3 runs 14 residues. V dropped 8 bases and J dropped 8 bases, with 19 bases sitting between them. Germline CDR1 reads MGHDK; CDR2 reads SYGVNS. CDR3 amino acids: CASDGTPGSDEQFF. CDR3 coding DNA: TGTGCCAGCGACGGGACACCGGGGAGCGATGAGCAGTTCTTC.

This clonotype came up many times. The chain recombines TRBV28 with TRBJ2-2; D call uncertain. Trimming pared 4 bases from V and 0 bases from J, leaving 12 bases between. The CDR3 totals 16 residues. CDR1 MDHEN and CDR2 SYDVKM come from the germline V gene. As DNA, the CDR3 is TGTGCCAGCAGTTGGAGAAGGCTACCGAACACCGGGGAGCTGTTTTTT. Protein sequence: CASSWRRLPNTGELFF.

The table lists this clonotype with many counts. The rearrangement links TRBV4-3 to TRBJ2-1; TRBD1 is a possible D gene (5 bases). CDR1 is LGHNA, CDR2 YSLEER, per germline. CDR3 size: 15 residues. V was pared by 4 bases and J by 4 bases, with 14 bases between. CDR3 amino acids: CASSLHLGAYNEQFF. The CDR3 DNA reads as TGCGCCAGCAGCCTCCATCTAGGGGCTTACAATGAGCAGTTCTTC.

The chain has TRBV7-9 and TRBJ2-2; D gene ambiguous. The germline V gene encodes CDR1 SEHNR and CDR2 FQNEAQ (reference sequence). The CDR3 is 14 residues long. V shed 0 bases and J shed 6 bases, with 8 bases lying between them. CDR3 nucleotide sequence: TGTGCCAGCAGCTTAGCGCTTTTATCCGGGGAGCTGTTTTTT. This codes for CASSLALLSGELFF.

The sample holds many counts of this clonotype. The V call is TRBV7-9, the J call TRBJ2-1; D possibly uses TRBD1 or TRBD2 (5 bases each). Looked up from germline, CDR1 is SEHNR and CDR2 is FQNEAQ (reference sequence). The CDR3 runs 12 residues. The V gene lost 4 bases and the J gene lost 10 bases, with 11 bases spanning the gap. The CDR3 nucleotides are TGTGCCAGCAGCTACCGGGACGTGGAGCAGTTCTTC. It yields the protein CASSYRDVEQFF.

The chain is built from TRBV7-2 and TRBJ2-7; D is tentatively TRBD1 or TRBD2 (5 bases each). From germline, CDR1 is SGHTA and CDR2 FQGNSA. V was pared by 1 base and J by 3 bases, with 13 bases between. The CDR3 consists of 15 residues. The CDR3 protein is CASSLGGTGLYEQYF. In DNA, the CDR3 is TGTGCCAGCAGCTTAGGAGGGACGGGCCTCTACGAGCAGTACTTC.

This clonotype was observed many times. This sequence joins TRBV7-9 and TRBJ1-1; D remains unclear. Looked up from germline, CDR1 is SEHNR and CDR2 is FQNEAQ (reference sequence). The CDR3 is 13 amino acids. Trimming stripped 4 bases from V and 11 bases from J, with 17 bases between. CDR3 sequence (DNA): TGTGCCAGCAGCTCCCAGGCCCTGGGAGTGGCTTTCTTT. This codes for CASSSQALGVAFF. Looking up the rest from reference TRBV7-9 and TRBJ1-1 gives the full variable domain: DTGVSQNPRHKITKRGQNVTFRCDPISEHNRLYWYRQTLGQGPEFLTYFQNEAQLEKSRLLSDRFSAERPKGSFSTLEIQRTEQGDSAMYLCASSSQALGVAFFGQGTRLTVV.

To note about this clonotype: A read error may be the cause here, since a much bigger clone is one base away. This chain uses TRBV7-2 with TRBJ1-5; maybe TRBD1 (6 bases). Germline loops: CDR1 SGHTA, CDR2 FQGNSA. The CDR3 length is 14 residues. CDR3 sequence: CASSLNGGRGAQNF. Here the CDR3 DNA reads TGTGCCAGCAGCTTAAACGGGGGCAGAGGGGCCCAGAATTTT.

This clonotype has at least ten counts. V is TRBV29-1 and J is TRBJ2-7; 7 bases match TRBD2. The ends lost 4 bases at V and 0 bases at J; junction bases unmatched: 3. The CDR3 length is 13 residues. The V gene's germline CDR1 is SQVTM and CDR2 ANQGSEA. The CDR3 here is CSVVSGTSYEQYF. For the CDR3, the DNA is TGCAGCGTTGTGAGCGGGACCTCCTACGAGCAGTACTTC.

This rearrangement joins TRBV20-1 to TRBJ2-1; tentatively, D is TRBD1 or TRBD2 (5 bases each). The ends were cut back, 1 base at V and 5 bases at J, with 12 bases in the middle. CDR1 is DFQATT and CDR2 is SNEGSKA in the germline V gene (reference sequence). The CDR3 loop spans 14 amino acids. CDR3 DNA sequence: TGCAGTGCTAGAGTTTGGGACGGGGACAATGAGCAGTTCTTC. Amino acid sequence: CSARVWDGDNEQFF.

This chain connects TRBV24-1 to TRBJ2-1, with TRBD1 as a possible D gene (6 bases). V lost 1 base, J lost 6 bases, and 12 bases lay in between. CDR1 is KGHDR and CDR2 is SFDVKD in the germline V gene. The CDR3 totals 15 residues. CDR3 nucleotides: TGTGCCACCAGTGATTTCGAACAGGGTGTCAATGAGCAGTTCTTC. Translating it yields CATSDFEQGVNEQFF.